One and the same sample provided the 5 T cell receptor beta chains below, sequenced in a study of CD8+ T cells in alopecia areata. RNA was extracted and reverse transcribed into cDNA as the sequencing template. Produced via immunoSEQ multiplex PCR; TCRdb's table is partial and in-frame only. The sample has 120,000 to 150,000 clones; approximately 50% are singletons. Sequenced material: CD4+ T cells sorted from blood. These receptors came from a human donor with alopecia areata.

V is TRBV29-1 and J is TRBJ2-3, with D hard to call. The V gene's germline CDR1 is SQVTM and CDR2 ANQGSEA. The CDR3 length is 12 residues. V was clipped by 2 bases and J by 5 bases, with 8 bases between them. CDR3 loop: CSVELPGDTQYF. The CDR3 nucleotides read TGCAGCGTTGAACTTCCCGGAGATACGCAGTATTTT.

The V gene is TRBV5-1, the J gene TRBJ1-2, with 9 bases that match TRBD1. Germline trimming cut 5 bases from V and 6 bases from J; bases unmatched to any gene: 8. The CDR3 extends over 14 amino acids. Germline lookup yields CDR1 SGHRS and CDR2 YFSETQ. For the CDR3, the DNA is TGCGCCAGCAGAAAGGAACAGGGGGCGAATGGCTACACCTTC. Encoded protein: CASRKEQGANGYTF.

V and J are TRBV27 and TRBJ1-1; D not resolved. Trimming took off 5 bases at V and 1 base at J, with 8 bases between the two ends. Germline loops: CDR1 MNHEY, CDR2 SMNVEV (reference sequence). This CDR3 spans 13 amino acids. The CDR3 loop reads CASSILTNTEAFF. The CDR3 nucleotides are TGTGCCAGCAGTATCCTGACGAACACTGAAGCTTTCTTT.

CDR3 sequence (DNA): TGTGCCAGCAGTTTGTATGTACTTCGTCGATTCGGGGCCAACGTCCTGACTTTC. Protein sequence: CASSLYVLRRFGANVLTF. The rearrangement uses TRBV28 and TRBJ2-6; D remains unclear. The CDR3 spans 18 residues. The V gene lost 3 bases and the J gene lost 4 bases, with 19 bases spanning the gap. Germline-derived CDR1 and CDR2 are MDHEN and SYDVKM.

The CDR3 is CASSPDTGYGYTF. The DNA for the CDR3 is TGCGCCAGCAGCCCCGACACAGGCTATGGCTACACCTTC. This chain uses TRBV5-1 with TRBJ1-2; the D gene is possibly TRBD1 (5 bases). CDR1 is SGHRS, CDR2 YFSETQ, per germline. This CDR3 is built from 13 residues. Trimming stripped 4 bases from V and 4 bases from J, with 11 bases between.